This TCR beta chain stems from a study of T cell repertoires in cytomegalovirus infection. Remarks on this clonotype: Its antigen is unidentified.

In TCRdb, the reads were re-called with MiXCR into one record per CDR3 protein. Of tens of thousands of distinct CDR3 sequences in the sample, roughly 21% were seen once. This CDR3 has 15 residues. The V gene's germline CDR1 is MNHEY and CDR2 SVGAGI. V dropped 4 bases and J dropped 10 bases, with 19 bases sitting between them. The origin of this receptor is a human donor in good health (CMV status not recorded). Some clones in this sample may be carry-over from other donors' samples. The rearrangement links TRBV6-5 to TRBJ1-4, with D unresolved. The sample here was CD8+ T cells from cultured PBMCs, taken from culture after CMV antigen stimulation. The CDR3 region has the DNA TGTGCCAGCAGTTCTCCGGCAGCCGAGGGAAGAAAACTGTTTTTT. Its translation: CASSSPAAEGRKLFF.